What follows describes a single TCR beta chain. Antigen specificity is unknown. The data belong to a study of OX40 agonist ivuxolimab in advanced cancers. For the study at large: From about 23 to 85 years was the age range, with a mean of about 54 years, and 70% to 85% were male. Study-wide results and limits: Some nonresponders additionally presented with little normalized T-cell clonal expansion. Both CD4+ and CD8+ T cell populations in blood had undergone clonal expansion by week 6 at 0.1 to 3.0 mg/kg. The mean number of expanded clones was higher in CD8+ T cells than in CD4+.

TCRdb's table, derived via immunoSEQ multiplex PCR, lists solely in-frame clones and lacks some. Among 35,000 or so clones listed, approximately 76% were seen once. The sample in question was CD4+ or CD8+ T cells sorted from blood, obtained in a trial of the OX40 agonist ivuxolimab. This TCR was recovered from an adult with an advanced solid tumor such as melanoma, head and neck, liver or kidney cancer.

The CDR3 region is CASSLRDPSTGELFF. The CDR3 bases are TGTGCCAGCAGTCTTCGGGACCCTTCCACCGGGGAGCTGTTTTTT. V is TRBV6-6 and J is TRBJ2-2, with D perhaps assigned TRBD1 or TRBD2 (5 bases each). This CDR3 comprises 15 residues. The germline V and J ends were trimmed by 5 bases and 4 bases, with 14 bases remaining between them. CDR1 is MNHNY and CDR2 is SVGAGI in the germline V gene (reference sequence).